This note documents a single TCR beta chain sequence. This entry comes from a study of blood T cell repertoires in COVID-19. Study context: COVID-19 samples collected from the United States, Italy and Spain covered acute and convalescent phases.

In the original workflow: Amplified reference gene primers provided the basis for estimating nucleated cell counts. Method: immunoSEQ multiplex PCR; TCRdb's copy keeps in-frame clones and lacks some. The V and J calls and clone size come from that table; D and trimming were worked out from the DNA. This repertoire shows tens of thousands of clones, roughly 80% found once; its top ten account for 25% to 30%. The CDR3 extends over 18 amino acids. CDR1 and CDR2 from the germline V gene are LGHNT and FRNRAP. The V end lost 3 bases, the J end lost 5 bases, and 22 bases lay between the germline ends. This TCR was sampled from a human donor in a cohort sampled during active COVID-19. The chain has TRBV12-5 and TRBJ2-2, with D maybe TRBD1 (5 bases). Sequenced input: peripheral blood. The DNA for the CDR3 is TGTGCTAGTGGTTTCCTGAGAGGACATGTTCTTGGGACCGGGGAGCTGTTTTTT. It codes for CASGFLRGHVLGTGELFF.